This is a list of T cell receptor beta chains from one sample in a study of identical twins. TCRdb re-derived calls from the 5' RACE reads in MiXCR, one entry per CDR3 protein. The repertoire consists of approximately 220,000 distinct CDR3 sequences, with roughly 7.5% occurring once and the leading ten covering under 7%. This sample was shared with a second study, whose subject was yellow fever vaccine responses in identical twins.

Material: CD8+ T cells sorted from blood. All receptors come from a young woman in good health. Both conserved end residues are part of each CDR3. A D gene is named only where the DNA matches it firmly. Clone size, where shown, is once, few, many, or a class for clones that have expanded.

CDR3nt: TGCGCCAGCAGTGGGGGGGCCCCTAGCTCCTACAATGAGCAGTTCTTC; CDR3aa: CASSGGAPSSYNEQFF; d_gene: -; v_gene: TRBV5-1; j_gene: TRBJ2-1; abundance: -
CDR3nt: TGCGCCAGCAGCTTGAGGACAGGGGCTGTCTACAATGAGCAGTTCTTC; CDR3aa: CASSLRTGAVYNEQFF; d_gene: TRBD1; v_gene: TRBV5-1; j_gene: TRBJ2-1; abundance: few
CDR3nt: TGTGCCAGCAGCTTTGACACCTCCTACGAGCAGTACTTC; CDR3aa: CASSFDTSYEQYF; d_gene: -; v_gene: TRBV5-5; j_gene: TRBJ2-7; abundance: few
CDR3nt: TGTGCCAGCAGTTTACTAGGACCGGACAGGGAGACCCAGTACTTC; CDR3aa: CASSLLGPDRETQYF; d_gene: TRBD1; v_gene: TRBV27; j_gene: TRBJ2-5; abundance: -
CDR3nt: TGCAGCGTTGAATTGGGGACTAGCGGGATCCCCGATGAGCAGTTCTTC; CDR3aa: CSVELGTSGIPDEQFF; d_gene: TRBD2; v_gene: TRBV29-1; j_gene: TRBJ2-1; abundance: many
CDR3nt: TGTGCCAGCAGTGCCAGGACAGGAAAAAATTCACCCCTCCACTTT; CDR3aa: CASSARTGKNSPLHF; d_gene: TRBD1; v_gene: TRBV27; j_gene: TRBJ1-6; abundance: many
CDR3nt: TGTGCCAGCAGTTATTGGGGAAGTAACACTGAAGCTTTCTTT; CDR3aa: CASSYWGSNTEAFF; d_gene: -; v_gene: TRBV6-5; j_gene: TRBJ1-1; abundance: many
CDR3nt: TGTGCCAGCAGTCGTTCGGGAGGATCGGATACGCAGTATTTT; CDR3aa: CASSRSGGSDTQYF; d_gene: TRBD2; v_gene: TRBV6-4; j_gene: TRBJ2-3; abundance: many
CDR3nt: TGTGCCAGCAGCGTGGGGCAGCACCCCGGAGATACGCAGTATTTT; CDR3aa: CASSVGQHPGDTQYF; d_gene: -; v_gene: TRBV9; j_gene: TRBJ2-3; abundance: -
CDR3nt: TGTGCCAGCATGACGGGGGGAGGGTTGGAGACCCAGTACTTC; CDR3aa: CASMTGGGLETQYF; d_gene: TRBD2; v_gene: TRBV27; j_gene: TRBJ2-5; abundance: -
CDR3nt: TGTGCCAGCAGTTTTGGGGAACCCCACAATGAGCAGTTCTTC; CDR3aa: CASSFGEPHNEQFF; d_gene: -; v_gene: TRBV27; j_gene: TRBJ2-1; abundance: many
CDR3nt: TGTGCCAGTGGGGGGGCGTGGGATAAGCAGTTCTTC; CDR3aa: CASGGAWDKQFF; d_gene: -; v_gene: TRBV2; j_gene: TRBJ2-1; abundance: -
CDR3nt: TGTGCCAGCAGCCCTGACAGGAGTACATTGAACACTGAAGCTTTCTTT; CDR3aa: CASSPDRSTLNTEAFF; d_gene: -; v_gene: TRBV12-3/TRBV12-4; j_gene: TRBJ1-1; abundance: -
CDR3nt: TGTGCCAGCAGCCAAGCCGGGACTAGCCGGGCCGAGCAGTACTTC; CDR3aa: CASSQAGTSRAEQYF; d_gene: TRBD2; v_gene: TRBV3-1; j_gene: TRBJ2-7; abundance: -
CDR3nt: TGTGCCAGCAGCCAAGCGCCCCCTTCTAGCGCCGCCCCAGATACGCAGTATTTT; CDR3aa: CASSQAPPSSAAPDTQYF; d_gene: -; v_gene: TRBV3-1; j_gene: TRBJ2-3; abundance: many
CDR3nt: TGTGCCATCAGCCCCGGACAGGGAGGGTACCAAGAGACCCAGTACTTC; CDR3aa: CAISPGQGGYQETQYF; d_gene: -; v_gene: TRBV10-3; j_gene: TRBJ2-5; abundance: many
CDR3nt: TGTGCCAGCAGCTCGACCTTGGATGAGCAGTTCTTC; CDR3aa: CASSSTLDEQFF; d_gene: -; v_gene: TRBV11-2; j_gene: TRBJ2-1; abundance: -
CDR3nt: TGTGCCAGCAGTTTCTCGGAATCCTCTGGAAACACCATATATTTT; CDR3aa: CASSFSESSGNTIYF; d_gene: -; v_gene: TRBV12-3/TRBV12-4; j_gene: TRBJ1-3; abundance: many
CDR3nt: TGCGCCAGCAGCCTACCACAGGACGGGATGAACACTGAAGCTTTCTTT; CDR3aa: CASSLPQDGMNTEAFF; d_gene: -; v_gene: TRBV4-1; j_gene: TRBJ1-1; abundance: -
CDR3nt: TGTGCCAGCGGACTAGCGGGAGGGAGTGAGCAGTTCTTC; CDR3aa: CASGLAGGSEQFF; d_gene: TRBD2; v_gene: TRBV27; j_gene: TRBJ2-1; abundance: -
CDR3nt: TGTGCCAGCAGTTCAACCAGTGGCAATCAGCCCCAGCATTTT; CDR3aa: CASSSTSGNQPQHF; d_gene: -; v_gene: TRBV6-5; j_gene: TRBJ1-5; abundance: -
CDR3nt: TGCAGCCTTGAGGTTGGTGAGGGGGTTACGCAGTATTTT; CDR3aa: CSLEVGEGVTQYF; d_gene: -; v_gene: TRBV29-1; j_gene: TRBJ2-3; abundance: many
CDR3nt: TGTGCCAGCAGCTTAGTCCCAACCTACAAGGCAGATACGCAGTATTTT; CDR3aa: CASSLVPTYKADTQYF; d_gene: -; v_gene: TRBV7-8; j_gene: TRBJ2-3; abundance: -
CDR3nt: TGTGCCAGCAGTGAATTTCGACAAGAGACCCAGTACTTC; CDR3aa: CASSEFRQETQYF; d_gene: -; v_gene: TRBV2; j_gene: TRBJ2-5; abundance: -
CDR3nt: TGTGCCAGCGCGACTTCTCCCGGGACAGGGGTCGTCGGCTACGAGCAGTACTTC; CDR3aa: CASATSPGTGVVGYEQYF; d_gene: TRBD1; v_gene: TRBV2; j_gene: TRBJ2-7; abundance: few
CDR3nt: TGCAGTGCTAGAGATCCCATAGCGGTCACCGGGGAGCTGTTTTTT; CDR3aa: CSARDPIAVTGELFF; d_gene: -; v_gene: TRBV20-1; j_gene: TRBJ2-2; abundance: few
CDR3nt: TGTGCCAGCAGCTGGCTTAGCGACTACTCCTACAATGAGCAGTTCTTC; CDR3aa: CASSWLSDYSYNEQFF; d_gene: -; v_gene: TRBV7-8; j_gene: TRBJ2-1; abundance: -
CDR3nt: TGTGCCAGCAGCTATTGGGGGGGGAGTACAAATGAGCAGTTCTTC; CDR3aa: CASSYWGGSTNEQFF; d_gene: TRBD2; v_gene: TRBV5-5; j_gene: TRBJ2-1; abundance: many
CDR3nt: TGTGCCAGCAGCGTAGGCGGGAGGCCGGACGAGCAGTACTTC; CDR3aa: CASSVGGRPDEQYF; d_gene: TRBD2; v_gene: TRBV9; j_gene: TRBJ2-7; abundance: -
CDR3nt: TGTGCCAGCATCGGGACAGCGCTGGAGACCCAGTACTTC; CDR3aa: CASIGTALETQYF; d_gene: TRBD1; v_gene: TRBV7-9; j_gene: TRBJ2-5; abundance: -
CDR3nt: TGTGCCAAAATGGACAGGGGATGCGAGACCCAGTACTTC; CDR3aa: CAKMDRGCETQYF; d_gene: TRBD1; v_gene: TRBV24-1; j_gene: TRBJ2-5; abundance: many
CDR3nt: TGTGCCAGCAGCCAAAGGGCACTAGCGGGAGGATTCGACTACGAGCAGTACTTC; CDR3aa: CASSQRALAGGFDYEQYF; d_gene: TRBD2; v_gene: TRBV16; j_gene: TRBJ2-7; abundance: -
CDR3nt: TGTGCCAGCAGCCAAGATCGAGGGGGCTGGAACTATGGCTACACCTTC; CDR3aa: CASSQDRGGWNYGYTF; d_gene: TRBD1; v_gene: TRBV3-1; j_gene: TRBJ1-2; abundance: many
CDR3nt: TGTGCCAGCAGTTTACCCCTAGCGGGAGGGCCGTTAAAGTCCTACAATGAGCAGTTCTTC; CDR3aa: CASSLPLAGGPLKSYNEQFF; d_gene: TRBD2; v_gene: TRBV28; j_gene: TRBJ2-1; abundance: many
CDR3nt: TGTGCCAGCAGTGAATCCGGGGGGAACTATGGCTACACCTTC; CDR3aa: CASSESGGNYGYTF; d_gene: -; v_gene: TRBV2; j_gene: TRBJ1-2; abundance: few
CDR3nt: TGTGCCACCAGTGACCCTCAATCCTACGAGCAGTACTTC; CDR3aa: CATSDPQSYEQYF; d_gene: -; v_gene: TRBV24-1; j_gene: TRBJ2-7; abundance: few
CDR3nt: TGTGCCAGCAGCGACCAGACGCGCGATACGCAGTATTTT; CDR3aa: CASSDQTRDTQYF; d_gene: -; v_gene: TRBV9; j_gene: TRBJ2-3; abundance: many
CDR3nt: TGTGCCAGTAGTATTGCAGGGGGCTCCTACGAGCAGTACTTC; CDR3aa: CASSIAGGSYEQYF; d_gene: TRBD1; v_gene: TRBV19; j_gene: TRBJ2-7; abundance: few
CDR3nt: TGTGCCAGCAGTTACTCGACAGGAGAGAATTCACCCCTCCACTTT; CDR3aa: CASSYSTGENSPLHF; d_gene: -; v_gene: TRBV6-5; j_gene: TRBJ1-6; abundance: -
CDR3nt: TGTGCCAGCAGCTTATTTTTTGCGGGAGGGTCGGATACGCAGTATTTT; CDR3aa: CASSLFFAGGSDTQYF; d_gene: TRBD2; v_gene: TRBV11-2; j_gene: TRBJ2-3; abundance: many
CDR3nt: TGTGCCAGCAGTTGGGGACAGGGCAATCAGCCCCAGCATTTT; CDR3aa: CASSWGQGNQPQHF; d_gene: TRBD1; v_gene: TRBV12-3/TRBV12-4; j_gene: TRBJ1-5; abundance: many
CDR3nt: TGTGCCATCAGGCGGTCTAGCGGCAATCAAGAGACCCAGTACTTC; CDR3aa: CAIRRSSGNQETQYF; d_gene: TRBD2; v_gene: TRBV10-3; j_gene: TRBJ2-5; abundance: few
CDR3nt: TGTGCCAGCAGTTATCTGGTAACGAACACTGAAGCTTTCTTT; CDR3aa: CASSYLVTNTEAFF; d_gene: -; v_gene: TRBV6-5; j_gene: TRBJ1-1; abundance: many
CDR3nt: TGTGCCAGCAGTCGTTCCCCGGGCACTGAAGCTTTCTTT; CDR3aa: CASSRSPGTEAFF; d_gene: -; v_gene: TRBV25-1; j_gene: TRBJ1-1; abundance: -
CDR3nt: TGTGCCAGCAGCCCTAGGGGGGCAGAAAACATTCAGTACTTC; CDR3aa: CASSPRGAENIQYF; d_gene: -; v_gene: TRBV28; j_gene: TRBJ2-4; abundance: -
CDR3nt: TGTGCCAGCAGCGTAGAGGTGGCCGGGGAGCTGTTTTTT; CDR3aa: CASSVEVAGELFF; d_gene: -; v_gene: TRBV9; j_gene: TRBJ2-2; abundance: many
CDR3nt: TGTGCCAGCAGCTTGACAGACCATAGCACAGATACGCAGTATTTT; CDR3aa: CASSLTDHSTDTQYF; d_gene: -; v_gene: TRBV28; j_gene: TRBJ2-3; abundance: -
CDR3nt: TGTGCCAGCAGCACCACTAACAATGAGCAGTTCTTC; CDR3aa: CASSTTNNEQFF; d_gene: -; v_gene: TRBV7-9; j_gene: TRBJ2-1; abundance: many
CDR3nt: TGCGCCAGCAGGCCGAAGACTAGCGGGAGATCCTACAATGAGCAGTTCTTC; CDR3aa: CASRPKTSGRSYNEQFF; d_gene: TRBD2; v_gene: TRBV4-1; j_gene: TRBJ2-1; abundance: many
CDR3nt: TGCAGTGCCGAGACGGTAGCGGGACCGGACGTTCTAGCCAAAAACATTCAGTACTTC; CDR3aa: CSAETVAGPDVLAKNIQYF; d_gene: TRBD2; v_gene: TRBV20-1; j_gene: TRBJ2-4; abundance: -
CDR3nt: TGTGCCAGCACCGGGACAGGGGGTGAAAAACTGTTTTTT; CDR3aa: CASTGTGGEKLFF; d_gene: TRBD1; v_gene: TRBV7-9; j_gene: TRBJ1-4; abundance: -
CDR3nt: TGCAGTGCCTTCCTTGCGGGGGGCCCCATACAGGACTATGGCTACACCTTC; CDR3aa: CSAFLAGGPIQDYGYTF; d_gene: -; v_gene: TRBV20-1; j_gene: TRBJ1-2; abundance: -